This T cell receptor (beta chain) was sequenced during a study of identical twins. TCRdb processed the 5' RACE reads anew with MiXCR; each CDR3 protein has one entry. The table lists some 630,000 distinct CDR3 sequences, just over 7% of them singletons, with 1.6% in the top ten. Healthy Caucasians provided all donations. CDR3 length: 12 residues. CDR1 and CDR2 from the germline V gene are ENHRY and SYGVKD. V lost 4 bases and J lost 7, with 8 bases in between. The sample holds many counts of this clonotype. Its matching antigen is unknown. Overall study results and limits: Cross-sectional statistical analysis, not tracking of the same donors, underpinned the conclusions.

These same data were also listed under a study on yellow fever vaccine responses in identical twins. Per that study: It has been reported that, in twins, the vaccine T cell response seemed partly convergent and partly personalized.

What was sequenced was PBMCs. The V call is TRBV10-3, the J call TRBJ2-1; D remains unclear. The source is a woman younger than 35 in good health. This CDR3 is CAISVNSNEQFF. CDR3 DNA sequence: TGTGCCATCAGTGTAAACAGTAATGAGCAGTTCTTC.